The clone carrying this T cell receptor beta chain was counted many times. Its antigen is unknown. The record originates from a study of T cells in Graves' hyperthyroidism and ophthalmopathy. Amplified TCR beta CDR3 regions came from RNA transcripts. HTBI primers were used for first-round RT-PCR of the TCR CDR3. TCRdb redid the calling of the multiplex PCR reads with MiXCR, one entry per CDR3 protein. The sample has approximately 600,000 distinct CDR3 sequences, roughly 16% seen once. J was trimmed by 1 base and V by 3 bases; bases with no gene match: 2. The germline V gene has CDR1 SNHLY and CDR2 FYNNEI. This CDR3 spans 14 amino acids. Overall study results and limits: Blood shared most expanded thyroid clonotypes above 0.001.

V is TRBV2 and J is TRBJ2-7, with 8 nucleotides matching TRBD2. The specimen was blood. The source is a woman in her twenties or thirties with Graves' hyperthyroidism. The CDR3 region is CASSDERGSYEQYF. CDR3 coding DNA: TGTGCCAGCAGTGATGAGCGGGGGTCCTACGAGCAGTACTTC.